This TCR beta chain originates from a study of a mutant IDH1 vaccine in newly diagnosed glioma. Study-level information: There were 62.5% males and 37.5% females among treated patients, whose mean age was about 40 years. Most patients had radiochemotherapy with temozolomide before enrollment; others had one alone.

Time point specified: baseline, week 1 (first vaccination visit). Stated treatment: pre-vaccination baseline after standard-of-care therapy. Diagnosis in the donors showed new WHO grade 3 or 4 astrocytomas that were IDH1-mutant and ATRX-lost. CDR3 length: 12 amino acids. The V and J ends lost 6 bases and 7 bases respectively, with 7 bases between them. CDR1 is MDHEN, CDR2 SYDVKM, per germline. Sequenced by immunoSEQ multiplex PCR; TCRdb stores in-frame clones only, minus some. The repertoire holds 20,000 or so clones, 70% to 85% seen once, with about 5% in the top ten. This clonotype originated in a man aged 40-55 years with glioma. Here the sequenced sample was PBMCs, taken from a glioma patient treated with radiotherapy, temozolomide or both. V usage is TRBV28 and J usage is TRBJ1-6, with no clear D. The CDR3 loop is CASSSLNSPLHF. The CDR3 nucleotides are TGTGCCAGCAGCTCTTTAAATTCACCCCTCCACTTT.